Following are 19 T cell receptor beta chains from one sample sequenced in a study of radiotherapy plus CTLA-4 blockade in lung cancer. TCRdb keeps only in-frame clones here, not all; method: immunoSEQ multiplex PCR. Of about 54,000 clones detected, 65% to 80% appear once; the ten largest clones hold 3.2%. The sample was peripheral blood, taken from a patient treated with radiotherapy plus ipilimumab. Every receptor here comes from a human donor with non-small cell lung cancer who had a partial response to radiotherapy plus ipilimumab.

The chain's CDR3 is CASSLAGQGNRGYTF. In DNA, the CDR3 is TGCGCCAGCAGCTTGGCAGGACAGGGGAATCGCGGCTACACCTTC. The chain combines TRBV5-1 with TRBJ1-2; 9 bases agree with TRBD1. CDR1 is SGHRS and CDR2 is YFSETQ in the germline V gene. With 0 bases clipped from V and 8 bases from J, the junction kept 8 bases outside the gene matches. The CDR3 totals 15 residues.

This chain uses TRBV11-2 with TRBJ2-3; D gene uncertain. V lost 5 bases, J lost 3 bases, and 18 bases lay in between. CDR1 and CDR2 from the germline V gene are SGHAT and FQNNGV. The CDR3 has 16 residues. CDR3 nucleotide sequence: TGTGCCAGCAGCCCCAATGTGGGTAGCCGGACAGATACGCAGTATTTT. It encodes CASSPNVGSRTDTQYF.

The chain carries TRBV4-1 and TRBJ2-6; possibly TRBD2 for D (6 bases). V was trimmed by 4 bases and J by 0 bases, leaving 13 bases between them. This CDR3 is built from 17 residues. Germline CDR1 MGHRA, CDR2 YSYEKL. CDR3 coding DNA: TGCGCCAGCAGCCTCGGTGGGGGGAACTCTGGGGCCAACGTCCTGACTTTC. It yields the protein CASSLGGGNSGANVLTF.

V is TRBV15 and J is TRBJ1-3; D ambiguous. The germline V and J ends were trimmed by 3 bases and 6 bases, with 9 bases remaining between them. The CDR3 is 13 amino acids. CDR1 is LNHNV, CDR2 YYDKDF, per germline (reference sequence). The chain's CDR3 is CATSRPTVNTIYF. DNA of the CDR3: TGTGCCACCAGCAGGCCCACGGTAAACACCATATATTTT.

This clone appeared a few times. Written as DNA, the CDR3 is TGTGCCAGCAGCGGACAGAGAACTTTCTACGAGCAGTACTTC. Its protein is CASSGQRTFYEQYF. V usage is TRBV5-8 and J usage is TRBJ2-7, with TRBD1 as a possible D gene (6 bases). This CDR3 is built from 14 residues. Between the trimmed V and J ends, which lost 4 bases and 3 bases, there was a span of 14 bases. Germline loops: CDR1 SGHTS, CDR2 YDEGEE.

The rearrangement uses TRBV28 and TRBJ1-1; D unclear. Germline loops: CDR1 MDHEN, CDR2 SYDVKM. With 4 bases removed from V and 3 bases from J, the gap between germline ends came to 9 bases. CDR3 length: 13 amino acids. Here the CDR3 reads CASSSGLYTEAFF. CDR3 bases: TGTGCCAGCAGTTCCGGACTGTACACTGAAGCTTTCTTT.

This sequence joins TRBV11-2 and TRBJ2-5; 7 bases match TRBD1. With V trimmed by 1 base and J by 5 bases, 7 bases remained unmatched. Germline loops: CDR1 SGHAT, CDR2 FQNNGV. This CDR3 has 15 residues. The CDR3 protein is CASSLGDRDWETQYF. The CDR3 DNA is TGTGCCAGCAGCTTAGGCGACAGGGATTGGGAGACCCAGTACTTC.

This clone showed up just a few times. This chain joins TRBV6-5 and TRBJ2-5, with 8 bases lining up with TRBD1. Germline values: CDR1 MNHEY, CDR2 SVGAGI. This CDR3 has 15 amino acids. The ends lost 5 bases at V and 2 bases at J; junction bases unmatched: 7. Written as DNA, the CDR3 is TGTGCCAGCAGTGTCCAGGGGGCGAGGCAAGAGACCCAGTACTTC. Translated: CASSVQGARQETQYF.

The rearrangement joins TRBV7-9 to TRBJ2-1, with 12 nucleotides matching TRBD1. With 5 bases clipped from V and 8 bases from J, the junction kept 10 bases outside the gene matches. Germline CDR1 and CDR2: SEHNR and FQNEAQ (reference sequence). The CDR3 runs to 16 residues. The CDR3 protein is CASSGGGTGGGHEQFF. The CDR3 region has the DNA TGTGCCAGCAGCGGGGGGGGGACAGGGGGCGGCCATGAGCAGTTCTTC.

The CDR3 spells CASSQDGGGSDTQYF. In DNA, the CDR3 is TGCGCCAGCAGCCAAGACGGGGGGGGTTCGGATACGCAGTATTTT. The V call is TRBV4-3, the J call TRBJ2-3, with 8 nucleotides matching TRBD2. Per the germline V gene, CDR1 is LGHNA and CDR2 is YSLEER. The CDR3 is made up of 15 amino acids. V lost 0 bases to trimming and J lost 6 bases; unmatched junction nucleotides: 5.

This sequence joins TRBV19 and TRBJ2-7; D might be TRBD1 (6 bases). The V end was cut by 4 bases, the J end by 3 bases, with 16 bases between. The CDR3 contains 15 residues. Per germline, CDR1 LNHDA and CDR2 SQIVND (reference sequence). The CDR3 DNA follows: TGTGCCAGTAGTAAGGGATTGGACAGACACTACGAGCAGTACTTC. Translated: CASSKGLDRHYEQYF.

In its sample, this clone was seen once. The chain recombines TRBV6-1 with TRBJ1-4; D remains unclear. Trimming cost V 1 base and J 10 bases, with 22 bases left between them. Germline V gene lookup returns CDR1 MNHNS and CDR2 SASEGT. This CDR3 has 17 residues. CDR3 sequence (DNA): TGTGCCAGCAGTGAAGGTGGGCGGGGAGGTGACCTGGGAAAACTGTTTTTT. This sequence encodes CASSEGGRGGDLGKLFF.

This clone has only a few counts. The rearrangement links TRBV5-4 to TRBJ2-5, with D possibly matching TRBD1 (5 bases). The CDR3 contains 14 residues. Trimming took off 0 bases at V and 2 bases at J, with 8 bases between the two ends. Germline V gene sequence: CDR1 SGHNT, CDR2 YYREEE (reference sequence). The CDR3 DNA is TGTGCCAGCAGCTTGGGACAGACTCAAGAGACCCAGTACTTC. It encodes CASSLGQTQETQYF.

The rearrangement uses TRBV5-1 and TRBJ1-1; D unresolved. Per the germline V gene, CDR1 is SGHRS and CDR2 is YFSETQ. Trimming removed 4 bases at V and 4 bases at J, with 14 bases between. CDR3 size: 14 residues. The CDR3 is CASSLDQEVTEAFF. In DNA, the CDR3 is TGCGCCAGCAGCCTAGACCAAGAGGTCACTGAAGCTTTCTTT.

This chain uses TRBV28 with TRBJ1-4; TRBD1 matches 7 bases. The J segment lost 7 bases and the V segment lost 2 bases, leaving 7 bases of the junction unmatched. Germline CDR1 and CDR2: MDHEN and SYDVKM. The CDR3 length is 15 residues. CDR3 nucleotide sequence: TGTGCCAGCAGTTTAAACAGGGGAGGCGGTGAAAAACTGTTTTTT. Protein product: CASSLNRGGGEKLFF.

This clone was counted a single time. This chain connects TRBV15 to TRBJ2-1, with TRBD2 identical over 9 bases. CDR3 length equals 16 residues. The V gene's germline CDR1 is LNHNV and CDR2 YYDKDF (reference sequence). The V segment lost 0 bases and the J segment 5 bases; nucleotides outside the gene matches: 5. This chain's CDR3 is CATSRDSSGGNNEQFF. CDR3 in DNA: TGTGCCACCAGCAGAGATTCCAGCGGGGGGAACAATGAGCAGTTCTTC. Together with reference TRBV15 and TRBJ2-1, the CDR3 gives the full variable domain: DAMVIQNPRYQVTQFGKPVTLSCSQTLNHNVMYWYQQKSSQAPKLLFHYYDKDFNNEADTPDNFQSRRPNTSFCFLDIRSPGLGDTAMYLCATSRDSSGGNNEQFFGPGTRLTVL.

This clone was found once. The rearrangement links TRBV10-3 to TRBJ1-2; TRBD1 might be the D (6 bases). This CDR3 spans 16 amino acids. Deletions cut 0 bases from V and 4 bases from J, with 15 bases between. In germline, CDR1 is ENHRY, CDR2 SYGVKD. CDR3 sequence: CAISESKQGLPYGYTF. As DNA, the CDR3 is TGTGCCATCAGTGAGTCGAAACAGGGACTACCCTATGGCTACACCTTC.

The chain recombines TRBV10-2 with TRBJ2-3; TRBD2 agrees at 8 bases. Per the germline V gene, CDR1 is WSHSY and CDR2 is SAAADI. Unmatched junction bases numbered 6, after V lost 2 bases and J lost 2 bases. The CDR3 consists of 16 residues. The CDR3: CASSETVAGYTDTQYF. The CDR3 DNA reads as TGCGCCAGCAGTGAGACTGTAGCGGGGTACACAGATACGCAGTATTTT.

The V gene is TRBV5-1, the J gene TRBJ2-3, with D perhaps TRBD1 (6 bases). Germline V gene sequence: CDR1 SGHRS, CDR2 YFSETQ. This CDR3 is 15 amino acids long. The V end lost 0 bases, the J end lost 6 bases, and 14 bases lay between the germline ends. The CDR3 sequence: CASSLAGTPRDTQYF. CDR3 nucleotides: TGCGCCAGCAGCTTGGCCGGGACACCGCGGGATACGCAGTATTTT.